This TCR beta chain appears in the sequencing data of a study of vaccination effects on CD4 cells after COVID-19. Prior to sequencing, the ViraFEST assay stimulated PBMC with viral peptide pools, which expanded the antigen-specific CD4+ T cells. When around 10 days of culture had elapsed, CD4+ T cells were isolated. No vaccinee had earlier SARS-CoV-2 infection, and nucleocapsid antibodies were negative. A note on this clone: Antigen unknown.

Study-level findings and limits: Researchers reported few convalescent patients and no early post-infection timepoints in the study. Late post-vaccination, clones induced by infection and those induced by vaccine underwent marked clonal contraction.

The V and J ends lost 3 bases and 8 bases, in that order; junction bases with no gene match: 11. CDR1 and CDR2 (germline): SGHTA, FQGTGA. The CDR3 is 17 amino acids. Sequencing used immunoSEQ multiplex PCR; TCRdb keeps in-frame clones, though not all of them. Of some 41,000 clones listed, about 80% are singletons. The chain is built from TRBV7-3 and TRBJ2-1, with 12 bases lining up with TRBD1. The receptor comes from a human donor who received a COVID-19 vaccine. Here the sequenced sample was CD4+ T cells from PBMCs cultured with SARS-CoV-2 spike peptides, taken before COVID-19 vaccination. The CDR3 here is CASSLGTGGLFRDEQFF. CDR3 sequence (DNA): TGTGCCAGCAGCTTGGGGACAGGGGGCTTATTTAGGGATGAGCAGTTCTTC.